This section outlines one TCR beta chain sequence together with its context. No cognate antigen has been identified for it. The CDR3 covers 14 residues, taking in both the cysteine and the phenylalanine. CDR3 DNA is the only sequence kept; it has 42 bases, read in frame from the first base. Sequences SNHLY (CDR1) and FYNNEI (CDR2) are obtained from the germline V gene. Relative to germline, V is missing 1 base and J is missing 2 bases, with 1 base of the junction outside any gene match. The cohort comprised 710 or so healthy bone marrow donors. At the time of sampling, all cohort members were nominally healthy, though unrecorded immune exposures were likely present. The donor tested CMV seronegative, placing the donor among the 350 or so seronegative members of the cohort. Every donor gave a peripheral blood sample, and the peripheral blood mononuclear cells from that sample were used for TCR beta sequencing. Genomic DNA was extracted from the blood cell samples with the Qiagen DNeasy Blood Extraction Kit.

Library construction relied on the immunoSEQ multiplex PCR assay. For the multiplex PCR, a mixture combining 60 forward primers for TCR Vbeta segments and 13 reverse primers for TCR Jbeta segments was used. The CDR3 region of rearranged TCR beta genes was amplified from genomic DNA by a multiplex PCR assay. Amplified TCR beta libraries were sequenced as 87-base-pair reads on the Illumina HiSeq System. On the authors' methods: Across the 600 to 700 repertoires, a later analysis counted 80 million or so unique TCR beta chains, around 11 million of which were shared by at least two donors. Raw reads were error-corrected and collapsed into unique sequences by a nearest-neighbor algorithm in which closely related sequences were merged to remove PCR and sequencing errors. V, D and J gene segments were assigned by aligning CDR3 sequences to IMGT reference sequences. For a sequence to be retained, a match of at least six nucleotides to both a V gene segment and a J gene segment was required. A rearrangement was called productive if the CDR3 had no stop codons and remained in frame with V and J, and every other rearrangement was called non-productive. CDR3 was defined by IMGT convention, running from the second conserved V-encoded cysteine to the conserved J-encoded phenylalanine. In an earlier analysis of 550 to 650 of the donors, sequences lacking an unambiguous match to a single V gene segment were excluded. An earlier analysis of 450 to 650 of the donors called V segments functional above 56.7% productive rearrangements and segregating when the between-donor standard deviation exceeded 5%. A statistical classification framework was developed to diagnose cytomegalovirus status using the catalog of TCR beta chain sequences. V and J gene assignment, in a later analysis, came from comparing TCR nucleotide sequences with IMGT/GENE-DB human TR gene sequences. Using the TCRdist pipeline, a later analysis assigned CDR3 sequences along with most-parsimonious VDJ recombination scenarios. In a later analysis, each TCR beta chain was defined by its CDR3 amino acid sequence together with its V-gene family, and reads without a unique V-gene family were excluded. A later analysis removed 592 highly shared, low-generation-probability nucleotide sequences to deal with suspected cross-contamination and a sequencing artifact. In a later analysis, a clonal expansion index was calculated for each public chain from normalized within-repertoire ranks of inferred template counts. A later analysis computed generation probabilities with a VDJ recombination model fitted to out-of-frame rearrangements, and checked the results against IGoR. In a later analysis, TCR-TCR, TCR-HLA and TCR-CMV co-occurrence was scored with hypergeometric tests, and a repertoire-size bias correction was applied to TCR pairs. False discovery rates were estimated in a later analysis by permuting HLA or CMV assignments 20 times. In a later analysis, co-occurring TCRs were grouped using DBSCAN, with TCRdist sequence similarity added in when clustering inside HLA-allele-positive subsets. For co-occurrence clustering, repertoires with fewer than 30,000 or more than 120,000 public chains were excluded, along with 4 to 6 repertoires with anomalous nucleotide sharing. The clones in this table, taken by TCRdb from immuneACCESS, are in-frame only. Not every clone is retained; where verified, under half of the shortfall comes from an unresolved V gene, and the cause of the rest is unknown. V and J calls plus clone size are reproduced from that table; the DNA served to infer D and trimming. The sample has approximately 200,000 clones on record. The ten largest clonotypes hold 0.74% of the sample.

These data are taken from a study of cytomegalovirus exposure and HLA in healthy donors (dated by TCRdb to between 2016 and 2019). With respect to the entire study: According to an earlier analysis of 550 to 750 of the donors, 150 million to 200 million T cells yielded over 100 million unique TCR beta sequences and roughly 280 Gb of sequence data. Approximately 300 gigabases of sequencing data and roughly 90 million unique TCR sequences were included in an early release covering roughly 600 HLA-typed donors. The genetic ancestry cluster associated with self-reported Caucasian donors included 80% to 90% of the 300 to 450 genotyped donors. The aim of the study was to test whether cataloging public T cell receptors could identify signatures of past pathogen exposure. The study profiled the T cell repertoires of hundreds of subjects by immunosequencing and related them to cytomegalovirus serostatus. Along with the roughly 670-subject first cohort, a separate validation cohort of more than 90 different subjects was used. High-throughput TCR immunosequencing, statistical association of individual TCRs with disease status, and machine learning were combined to predict cytomegalovirus infection status. A later analysis re-analyzed previously published TCR beta repertoires from 666 donors and added high-resolution HLA genotyping to study TCR occurrence patterns. Rather than using new phenotypic data, the later analysis identified candidate immune exposures from TCR beta sequences and from how often those sequences occurred across donors. To decide whether each TCR beta V gene segment behaved as functional or pseudogenic, an earlier analysis of several hundred of the donors relied on high-throughput TCR beta sequencing. Donor age, sex, ethnicity and CMV serostatus were collected together with the repertoire data. A later genetic analysis took genome-wide SNP genotypes for about 65% of the roughly 670 donors and used that subset as a discovery cohort. All discovery cohort repertoires had been generated on a single sequencing platform. HLA typing covered class I and class II loci at four-digit resolution. Typing coverage differed by locus: A, B, C, DRB1 and DQB1 were typed in about 629-630 donors, DQA1 in roughly 500, DPA1 in over 600, and DPB1 in about 450. Four to six DR-DQ haplotypes were handled as single units for association and clustering, since linkage in the cohort was strong. Among about 410 genotyped donors of the cohort, an average of around 250,000 unique TCR beta nucleotide sequences was sequenced per donor, of which roughly 18% were non-productive.

What the research found in general, with its limitations: A further reported finding was that TCR beta sequences accurately predicted the HLA-A and HLA-B alleles for most subjects in the first cohort. V-gene and J-gene trimming of TCR beta chains was associated with a missense DCLRE1C variant in a later genetic analysis, and the association was replicated in an independent cohort. Linkage disequilibrium might explain the correlated functional status among segregating V segments, but an unknown experimental factor could not be ruled out. Most TCR sequences were observed very rarely across donors, whereas some public TCRs were present in many individuals. For the cohort, immune exposure information was limited to CMV serostatus. Broadly in line with IMGT annotations, most TCR beta V segments showed up in productive rearrangements about 90% or about 30% of the time in an earlier analysis of approximately 640 of the donors. When HLA alleles, especially DR and DQ, strongly co-occurred, TCR associations were difficult to assign to individual alleles. In vitro tests confirmed that a few of the cytomegalovirus-associated TCR beta chains recognize cytomegalovirus antigens. The study listed 164 TCR beta chains as associated with cytomegalovirus. In a later analysis, more than 15,000 TCR beta sequences were associated with specific HLA alleles at a false discovery rate of 0.05. Because counts were too low, some 16 rarely observed V segments, including chromosome 9 orphons, were excluded from the earlier analysis of 587 of the donors. In a later analysis, HLA-associated TCR beta chains showed more clonal expansion and lower generation probabilities than non-associated chains that were equally common. The classifier was reported to diagnose cytomegalovirus status with high specificity and sensitivity in both the original and validation cohorts. Presence/absence analyses assumed roughly uniform sequencing depth across donors, an assumption that may not hold. HLA typing was unavailable for some donors at each locus, so association tests used only the typed subset. In this cohort, only TCR beta chains were sequenced, and detectable features were limited by the absence of alpha or paired-chain data. In a later analysis, the rate of TCR association differed among HLA loci, with DRB1 alleles having the most associated TCRs and HLA-C alleles having the fewest. According to a later analysis, most CMV-associated TCR beta chains appeared to be HLA-restricted, and the HLA associations seemed to be driven largely by CMV exposure. A later genetic analysis reported fewer N-insertions in productive TCRs among donors in an Asian-associated ancestry cluster than the roughly 640-donor mean. A cluster of highly shared sequence variants was judged likely to represent a technical artifact of the sequencing pipeline. Because the 87-base-pair reads could not distinguish some IMGT-functional V segments, including TRBV6-2 and TRBV6-3, those segments were excluded. The authors suggested that the approach could potentially be generalized to other disease states and immunological phenotypes. Several of the top co-occurrence clusters appeared to be linked to parvovirus B19, influenza, CMV and Epstein-Barr virus, according to a later analysis.

The sequence was obtained from a boy between 10 and 17 years old in good health and CMV-seronegative. The chain uses TRBV2 and TRBJ2-5, and 7 junction bases match TRBD1. Specimen: PBMCs. The base sequence is TGTGCCAGCAGTGAAGGGACAGGACAAGAGACCCAGTACTTC. The encoded protein is CASSEGTGQETQYF.